This entry features one T cell receptor beta chain sequence. Its antigen is as yet unknown. The data belong to a study of shared clonotypes between healthy human individuals. Method: immunoSEQ multiplex PCR; TCRdb's copy keeps in-frame clones and lacks some. Among millions of clones listed, 85% to 95% were seen once. The CDR3 sequence is 13 residues long. V was cut by 9 bases and J by 5 bases, with 13 bases left in between. Germline assignment: CDR1 LNHDA and CDR2 SQIVND (reference sequence). Naive-designated CD8 cells lacked CD45RO, were positively enriched for CCR7, and omitted terminally differentiated effector memory CD45RA+ cells. Notes on the study in general: Naive subsets, compared against memory subsets, generally had larger estimated richness values. Clonotypes which were not shared had lower generation probabilities than clonotypes that all four donors shared.

Sequenced: naive CD8+ T cells sorted from blood. The origin of this receptor is a man between 18 and 29 years old in good health. The chain links TRBV19 to TRBJ1-4; D not certain. This chain's CDR3 is CASKARQNEKLFF. CDR3 sequence (DNA): TGTGCCAGCAAGGCCCGACAAAATGAAAAACTGTTTTTT.